This record looks at one T cell receptor (beta chain) sequence and its context. The V gene's germline CDR1 is GTSNPN and CDR2 SVGIG (reference sequence). The CDR3 runs to 14 residues. The V and J ends lost 1 base and 1 base respectively, with 8 bases between them. These data originate in a study of control samples from healthy donors and cancer patients. Profiled with immunoSEQ multiplex PCR; TCRdb holds only in-frame clones, not every one. Here the sample spans about 120,000 clones, about 95% being singletons. Sequenced input: blood. The rearrangement uses TRBV30 and TRBJ1-3, with D unresolved. This TCR derives from a man aged 25 to 40 in good health. In nucleotides, the CDR3 is TGTGCCTGGAGTGCCCCGGGATCTGGAAACACCATATATTTT. Protein product: CAWSAPGSGNTIYF.